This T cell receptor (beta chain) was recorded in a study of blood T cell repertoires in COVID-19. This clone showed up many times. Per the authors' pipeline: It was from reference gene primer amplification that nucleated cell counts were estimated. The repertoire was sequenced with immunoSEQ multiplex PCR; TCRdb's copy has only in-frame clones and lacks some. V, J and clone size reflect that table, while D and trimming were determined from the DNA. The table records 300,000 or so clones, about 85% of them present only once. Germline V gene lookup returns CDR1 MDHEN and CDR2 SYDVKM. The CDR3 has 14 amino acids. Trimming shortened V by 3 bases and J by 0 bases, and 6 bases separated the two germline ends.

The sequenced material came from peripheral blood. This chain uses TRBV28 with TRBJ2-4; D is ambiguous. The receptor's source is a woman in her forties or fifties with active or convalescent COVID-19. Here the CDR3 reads CASSFFLAKNIQYF. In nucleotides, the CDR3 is TGTGCCAGCAGTTTCTTTCTAGCCAAAAACATTCAGTACTTC.